Listed here is a single T cell receptor (beta chain). Its specificity is unknown. Trimming removed 1 base from V and 5 bases from J, with 5 bases in between. CDR3 length equals 12 residues. Germline V lookup: CDR1 SGHTA, CDR2 FQGNSA. The table came from immunoSEQ multiplex PCR; TCRdb's copy has only in-frame clones and leaves some out. This table has around 99,000 clones, more than 70% appearing once. This sample stems from a study of T cell responses to AZD1222 COVID-19 vaccine. The study's findings and limits: The donors showed a predominance of white British ancestry and of females, with possible underestimation of clonal diversity.

The receptor was isolated from an adult in good health. The starting material was peripheral blood, obtained on day 0 of AZD1222 vaccination. The chain joins TRBV7-2 to TRBJ2-5; D gene uncertain. CDR3 DNA: TGTGCCAGCAGCTTAGTGGGTGAGACCCAGTACTTC. Amino acids: CASSLVGETQYF.